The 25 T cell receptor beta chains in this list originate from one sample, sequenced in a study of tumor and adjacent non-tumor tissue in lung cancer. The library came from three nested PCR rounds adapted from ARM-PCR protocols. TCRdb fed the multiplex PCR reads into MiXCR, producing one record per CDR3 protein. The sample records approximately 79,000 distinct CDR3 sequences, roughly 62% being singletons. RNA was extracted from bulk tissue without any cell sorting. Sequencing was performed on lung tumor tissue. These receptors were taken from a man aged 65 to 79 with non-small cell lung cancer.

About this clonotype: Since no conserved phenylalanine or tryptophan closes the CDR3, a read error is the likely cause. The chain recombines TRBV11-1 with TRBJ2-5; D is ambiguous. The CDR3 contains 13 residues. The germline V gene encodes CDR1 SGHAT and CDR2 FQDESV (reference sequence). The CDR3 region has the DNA TGTGCCAGCAATCGGACGGACCATGAGACCCAGTACTTG. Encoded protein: CASNRTDHETQYL.

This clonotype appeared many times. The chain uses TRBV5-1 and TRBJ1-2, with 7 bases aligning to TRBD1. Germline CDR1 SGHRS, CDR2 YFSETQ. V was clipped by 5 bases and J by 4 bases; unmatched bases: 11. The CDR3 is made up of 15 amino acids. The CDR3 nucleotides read TGCGCCAGCAGTTTCGACAGGGCTGTGAGCTATGGCTACACCTTC. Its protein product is CASSFDRAVSYGYTF.

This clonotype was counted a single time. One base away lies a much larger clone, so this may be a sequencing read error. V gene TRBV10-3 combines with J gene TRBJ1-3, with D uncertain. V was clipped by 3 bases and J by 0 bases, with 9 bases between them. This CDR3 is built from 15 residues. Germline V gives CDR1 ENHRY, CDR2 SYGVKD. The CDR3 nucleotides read TGTGCCATCAGTGACGCCATTCTCTCTGGAAACACCATATATTTT. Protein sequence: CAISDAILSGNTIYF.

CDR3 nucleotides: TGTGCCATCAGTGTTCTGGGGGTCGGGGAGCTGTTTTTT. Translated: CAISVLGVGELFF. The chain couples TRBV10-3 to TRBJ2-2; TRBD1 or TRBD2 may be the D gene (5 bases each). Germline V gene sequence: CDR1 ENHRY, CDR2 SYGVKD. The CDR3 covers 13 residues. Trimming removed 4 bases from V and 7 bases from J, with 10 bases in between.

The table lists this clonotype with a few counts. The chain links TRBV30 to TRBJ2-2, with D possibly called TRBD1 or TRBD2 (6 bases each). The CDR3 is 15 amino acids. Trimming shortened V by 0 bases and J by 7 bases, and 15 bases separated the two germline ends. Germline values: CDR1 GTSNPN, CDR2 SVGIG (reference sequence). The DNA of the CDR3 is TGTGCCTGGAGTGTACCCGGGGGCGGTGGCGGGGAGCTGTTTTTT. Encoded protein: CAWSVPGGGGGELFF.

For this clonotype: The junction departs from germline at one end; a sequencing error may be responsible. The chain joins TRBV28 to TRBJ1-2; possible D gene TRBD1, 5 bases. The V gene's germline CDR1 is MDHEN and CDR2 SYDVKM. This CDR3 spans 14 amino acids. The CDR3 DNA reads TGTACCAGCACTTCTTCAGGGTATGACTATGACTACACCTTC. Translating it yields CTSTSSGYDYDYTF.

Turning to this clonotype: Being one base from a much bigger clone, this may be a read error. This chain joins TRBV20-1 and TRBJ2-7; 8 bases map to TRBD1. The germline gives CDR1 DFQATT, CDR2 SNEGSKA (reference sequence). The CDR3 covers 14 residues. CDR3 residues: CSALPDRALRVVSF. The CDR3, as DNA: TGCAGTGCTCTCCCGGACAGGGCCCTACGAGTTGTTTCCTTC.

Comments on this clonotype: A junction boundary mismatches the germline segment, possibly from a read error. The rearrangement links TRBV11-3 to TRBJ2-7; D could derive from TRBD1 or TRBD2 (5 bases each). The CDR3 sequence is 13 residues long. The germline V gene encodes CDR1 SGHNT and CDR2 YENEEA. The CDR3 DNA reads TGTGCAAGCAGCTTGGGGACCATCCGGGAGCAGTACTTC. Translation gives CASSLGTIREQYF. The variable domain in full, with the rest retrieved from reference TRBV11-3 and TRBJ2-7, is EAGVVQSPRYKIIEKKQPVAFWCNPISGHNTLYWYLQNLGQGPELLIRYENEEAVDDSQLPKDRFSAERLKGVDSTLKIQPAELGDSAVYLCASSLGTIREQYFGPGTRLTVT.

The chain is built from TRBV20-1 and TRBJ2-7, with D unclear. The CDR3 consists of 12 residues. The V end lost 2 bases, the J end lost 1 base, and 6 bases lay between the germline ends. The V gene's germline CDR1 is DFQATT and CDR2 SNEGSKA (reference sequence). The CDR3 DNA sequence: TGCAGTGCTAGATTGGGTTCCTACGAGCAGTACTTC. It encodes CSARLGSYEQYF.

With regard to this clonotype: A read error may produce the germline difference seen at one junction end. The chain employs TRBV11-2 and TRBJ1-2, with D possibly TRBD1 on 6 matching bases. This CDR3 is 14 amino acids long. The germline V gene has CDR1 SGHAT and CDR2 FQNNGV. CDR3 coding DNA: TGTGCCAGCAGCGTCCCTACAGGGAACTATGACTACACCTTC. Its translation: CASSVPTGNYDYTF. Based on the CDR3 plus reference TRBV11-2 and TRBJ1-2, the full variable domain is EAGVAQSPRYKIIEKRQSVAFWCNPISGHATLYWYQQILGQGPKLLIQFQNNGVVDDSQLPKDRFSAERLKGVDSTLKIQPAKLEDSAVYLCASSVPTGNYDYTFGSGTRLTVV.

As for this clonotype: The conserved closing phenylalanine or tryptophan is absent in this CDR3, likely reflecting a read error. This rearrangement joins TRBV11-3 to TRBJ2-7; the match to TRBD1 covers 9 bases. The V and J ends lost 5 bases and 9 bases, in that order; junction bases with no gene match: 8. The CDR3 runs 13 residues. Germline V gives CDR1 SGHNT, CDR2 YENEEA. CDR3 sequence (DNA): TGTGCCAGCAGCATGACAGGGGGTAACGGGCAGTACCTC. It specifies CASSMTGGNGQYL.

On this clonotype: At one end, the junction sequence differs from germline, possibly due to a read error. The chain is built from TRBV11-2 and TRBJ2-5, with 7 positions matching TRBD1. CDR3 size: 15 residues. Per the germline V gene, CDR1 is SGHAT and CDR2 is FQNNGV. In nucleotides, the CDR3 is TGTGCTAGCAGCTGGACCAGGACAGGCCAAGGGACCCAGCACTTC. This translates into CASSWTRTGQGTQHF.

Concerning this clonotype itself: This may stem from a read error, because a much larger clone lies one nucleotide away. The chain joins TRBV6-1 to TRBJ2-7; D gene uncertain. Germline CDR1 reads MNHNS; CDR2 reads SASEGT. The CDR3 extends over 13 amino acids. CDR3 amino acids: CASSLTVGYAVDF. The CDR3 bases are TGTGCCAGCAGTTTAACAGTGGGGTATGCAGTGGACTTC.

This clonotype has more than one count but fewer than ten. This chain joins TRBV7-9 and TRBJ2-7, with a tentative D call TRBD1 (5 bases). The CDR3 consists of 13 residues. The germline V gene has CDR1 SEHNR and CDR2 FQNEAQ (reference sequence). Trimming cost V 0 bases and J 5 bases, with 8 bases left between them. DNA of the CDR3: TGTGCCAGCAGCTTAGCGCAGGGCCACGAGCAGTACTTC. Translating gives CASSLAQGHEQYF.

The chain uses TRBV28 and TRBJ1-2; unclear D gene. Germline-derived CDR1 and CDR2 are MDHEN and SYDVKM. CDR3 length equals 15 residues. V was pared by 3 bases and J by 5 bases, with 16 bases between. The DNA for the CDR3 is TGTGCCAGCAGTTTTGGAGGCGGTGGGTTATATGGCTACACCTTC. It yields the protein CASSFGGGGLYGYTF.

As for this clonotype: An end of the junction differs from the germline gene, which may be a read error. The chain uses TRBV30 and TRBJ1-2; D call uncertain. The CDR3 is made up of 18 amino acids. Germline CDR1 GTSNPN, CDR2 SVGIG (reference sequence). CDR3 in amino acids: CAWTEQVGSVDFIYRYTF. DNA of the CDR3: TGTGCCTGGACAGAACAAGTGGGCAGTGTAGATTTTATCTATCGCTACACCTTC.

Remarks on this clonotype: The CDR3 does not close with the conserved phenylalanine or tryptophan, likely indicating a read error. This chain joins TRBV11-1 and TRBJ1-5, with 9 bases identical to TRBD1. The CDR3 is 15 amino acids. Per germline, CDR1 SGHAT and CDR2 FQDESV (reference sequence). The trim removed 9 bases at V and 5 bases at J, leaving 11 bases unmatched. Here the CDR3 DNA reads TGTGCCAGAAGCCCCGGGACAGGGAGAGATCAGCCCCAGCATCTT. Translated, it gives CARSPGTGRDQPQHL.

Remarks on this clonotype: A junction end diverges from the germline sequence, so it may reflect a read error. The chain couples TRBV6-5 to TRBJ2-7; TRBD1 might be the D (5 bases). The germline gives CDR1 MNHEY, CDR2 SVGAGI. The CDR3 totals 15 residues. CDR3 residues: CASSYVTRGLNEQYF. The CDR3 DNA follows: TGTGCCAGCAGCTACGTGACAAGGGGTCTAAACGAACAGTACTTC.

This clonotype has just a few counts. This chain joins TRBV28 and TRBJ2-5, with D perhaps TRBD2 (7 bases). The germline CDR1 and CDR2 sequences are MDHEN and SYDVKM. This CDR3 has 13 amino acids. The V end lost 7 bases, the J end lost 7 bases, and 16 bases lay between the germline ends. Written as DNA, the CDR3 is TGTGCCAGCAAGAGGGGGGGCACCTGGACCCAGTACTTC. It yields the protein CASKRGGTWTQYF.

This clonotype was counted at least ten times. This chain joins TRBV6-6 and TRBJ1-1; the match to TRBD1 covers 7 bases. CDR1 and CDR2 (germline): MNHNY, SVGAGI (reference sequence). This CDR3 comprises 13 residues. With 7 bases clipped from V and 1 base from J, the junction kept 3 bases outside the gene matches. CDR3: CASTGQTNTEAFF. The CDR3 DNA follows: TGTGCCAGCACGGGACAGACGAACACTGAAGCTTTCTTT.

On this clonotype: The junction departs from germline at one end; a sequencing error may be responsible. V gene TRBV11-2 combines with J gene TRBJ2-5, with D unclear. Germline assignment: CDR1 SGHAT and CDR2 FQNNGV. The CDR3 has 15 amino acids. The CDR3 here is CANSFGLSTVQTQYF. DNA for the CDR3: TGTGCCAACAGCTTCGGCCTCTCAACTGTCCAGACCCAGTACTTC.

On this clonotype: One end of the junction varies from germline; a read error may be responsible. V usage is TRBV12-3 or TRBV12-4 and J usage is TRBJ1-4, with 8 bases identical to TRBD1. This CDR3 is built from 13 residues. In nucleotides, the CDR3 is TGTACCAGCAGTGGGGACAGGAGTGAAAAACTGTTTTTT. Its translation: CTSSGDRSEKLFF.

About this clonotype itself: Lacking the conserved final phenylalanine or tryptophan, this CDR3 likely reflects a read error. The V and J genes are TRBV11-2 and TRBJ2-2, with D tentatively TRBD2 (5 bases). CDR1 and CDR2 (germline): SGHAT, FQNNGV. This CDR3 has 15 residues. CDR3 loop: CASSPPPLNAGVLFS. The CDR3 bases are TGTGCCAGCAGCCCTCCTCCCCTGAACGCCGGGGTGCTGTTTTCT.

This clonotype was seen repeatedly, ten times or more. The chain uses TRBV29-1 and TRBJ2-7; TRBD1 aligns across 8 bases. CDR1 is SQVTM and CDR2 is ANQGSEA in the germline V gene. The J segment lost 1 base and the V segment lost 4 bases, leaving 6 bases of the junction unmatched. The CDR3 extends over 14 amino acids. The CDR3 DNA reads TGCAGCGTTGGGGGCAGGGGGCCATCCTACGAGCAGTACTTC. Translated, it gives CSVGGRGPSYEQYF.

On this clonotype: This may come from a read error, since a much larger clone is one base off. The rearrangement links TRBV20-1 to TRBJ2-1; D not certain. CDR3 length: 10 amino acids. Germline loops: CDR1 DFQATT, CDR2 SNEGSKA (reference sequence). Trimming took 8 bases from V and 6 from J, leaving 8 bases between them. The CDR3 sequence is CSSQINEQFF. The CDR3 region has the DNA TGCAGTTCACAGATCAATGAGCAGTTCTTC.